A single sample is the source of the 26 T cell receptor beta chains below, sequenced in a study of identical twins (dated by TCRdb to about 2016). Library preparation used 5' RACE. TCRdb lists the instrument as Illumina HiSeq 2000. TCRdb trimmed the raw reads at Q25, called clones with MiXCR and kept productive beta chains. Merged by CDR3 protein, the rows form single entries marked with the most common genes and DNA. This sample has under 800,000 distinct CDR3 sequences in its table, and 20% to 25% of those were observed once. The ten largest make up roughly 4% of the sample. In addition, the sample was reused for a study of T cells expressing NK-cell markers.

The sequencing input was PBMCs. The receptors originated from a woman aged 18-29 years in good health.

A few counts support this clonotype. V gene TRBV12-5 combines with J gene TRBJ2-7, with 8 bases matching TRBD1. The CDR3 sequence is 17 residues long. V lost 0 bases and J lost 2; bases outside the gene matches: 9. The V gene's germline CDR1 is LGHNT and CDR2 FRNRAP. CDR3 residues: CASGLVQQATGAYEQYF. The CDR3, as DNA: TGTGCTAGTGGTTTGGTCCAGCAAGCGACAGGGGCCTACGAGCAGTACTTC.

The chain joins TRBV7-2 to TRBJ2-7; D remains unclear. This CDR3 is 13 amino acids long. Germline CDR1 SGHTA, CDR2 FQGNSA. The V end lost 2 bases, the J end lost 6 bases, and 11 bases lay between the germline ends. In DNA, the CDR3 is TGTGCCAGCAGCTTAAGACCCTTCCCCGAGCAGTACTTC. It specifies CASSLRPFPEQYF.

This clonotype was counted between two and nine times. CDR3 bases: TGTGCCAGCAGTGTTAATGCACACCAACTGAACACTGAAGCTTTCTTT. Its translation: CASSVNAHQLNTEAFF. The chain combines TRBV6-1 with TRBJ1-1, with D unclear. The CDR3 contains 16 residues. CDR1 and CDR2 (germline): MNHNS, SASEGT. V lost 4 bases to trimming and J lost 0 bases, with 15 bases between them.

This clonotype has at least ten counts. This chain links TRBV12-3 or TRBV12-4 with TRBJ2-5, with D unclear. The ends were cut back, 4 bases at V and 4 bases at J, with 13 bases in the middle. The CDR3 totals 14 residues. The chain's CDR3 is CASSWGTRRETQYF. CDR3 DNA: TGTGCCAGCAGTTGGGGTACAAGGCGAGAGACCCAGTACTTC.

The chain joins TRBV12-3 or TRBV12-4 to TRBJ2-7; D call uncertain. V lost 1 base and J 6 bases, leaving 13 bases between the germline ends. The CDR3 is made up of 14 amino acids. The CDR3 here is CASSLVLLGSEQYF. CDR3 DNA sequence: TGTGCCAGCAGTTTAGTCCTTCTCGGTTCCGAGCAGTACTTC.

This clonotype was picked up a small number of times. This CDR3 is CSVVGGGALEGTQYF. CDR3 DNA sequence: TGCAGCGTTGTCGGAGGGGGGGCCCTGGAAGGGACCCAGTACTTC. This chain joins TRBV29-1 and TRBJ2-5; D might be TRBD2 (7 bases). Between the trimmed V and J ends, which lost 4 bases and 7 bases, there was a span of 22 bases. The CDR3 length is 15 residues. The germline gives CDR1 SQVTM, CDR2 ANQGSEA.

This clonotype occurred a few times. The gene calls are TRBV12-3 or TRBV12-4 and TRBJ2-5; maybe TRBD1 (5 bases). This CDR3 contains 13 residues. Between the trimmed V and J ends, which lost 3 bases and 5 bases, there was a span of 10 bases. DNA for the CDR3: TGTGCCAGCAGTTTCCCAGGGCTGGAGACCCAGTACTTC. This codes for CASSFPGLETQYF.

This clonotype was observed a single time. The chain has TRBV7-9 and TRBJ2-6; no firm D call. Germline V CDR1 and CDR2: SEHNR, FQNEAQ (reference sequence). The CDR3 is 17 residues long. V dropped 3 bases and J dropped 0 bases, with 12 bases sitting between them. The DNA for the CDR3 is TGTGCCAGCAGCTTCCGAATCGTGATCTCTGGGGCCAACGTCCTGACTTTC. Translating it yields CASSFRIVISGANVLTF.

The sample holds many counts of this clonotype. The chain employs TRBV6-2 or TRBV6-3 and TRBJ1-2; TRBD1 agrees at 7 bases. Unmatched junction bases numbered 5, after V lost 6 bases and J lost 7 bases. Germline V CDR1 and CDR2: MNHEY, SVGEGT. The CDR3 runs 12 residues. CDR3 region: CASSPGQRGYTF. CDR3 DNA sequence: TGTGCCAGCAGCCCGGGACAGCGTGGCTACACCTTC.

The chain recombines TRBV6-2 or TRBV6-3 with TRBJ2-6; 9 nucleotides match TRBD1. This CDR3 contains 20 residues. Looked up from germline, CDR1 is MNHEY and CDR2 is SVGEGT. Germline trimming cut 4 bases from V and 3 bases from J; bases unmatched to any gene: 16. CDR3: CASSWGLDRGNSGGANVLTF. The CDR3 DNA follows: TGTGCCAGCAGTTGGGGACTGGACAGGGGAAATAGTGGTGGGGCCAACGTCCTGACTTTC.

The sample holds many counts of this clonotype. The chain has TRBV5-1 and TRBJ1-3, with D tentatively TRBD1 (5 bases). This CDR3 has 16 residues. From germline, CDR1 is SGHRS and CDR2 YFSETQ. The V gene lost 4 bases and the J gene lost 1 base, with 15 bases spanning the gap. In DNA form, the CDR3 reads TGCGCCAGCAGCGAGGCAAGAGGGGCTTCTGGAAACACCATATATTTT. It specifies CASSEARGASGNTIYF.

V and J are TRBV7-2 and TRBJ2-7, with 7 nucleotides matching TRBD1. The CDR3 loop spans 16 amino acids. Germline V gene data show CDR1 as SGHTA and CDR2 as FQGNSA. The trim removed 2 bases at V and 1 base at J, leaving 8 bases unmatched. CDR3 region: CASSLTRSRGSYEQYF. CDR3 nucleotides: TGTGCCAGCAGCTTAACGCGATCCAGGGGGTCCTACGAGCAGTACTTC.

The chain uses TRBV7-8 and TRBJ2-5; D ambiguous. CDR3 length: 13 amino acids. Germline values: CDR1 SGHVS, CDR2 FQNEAQ. With 5 bases removed from V and 5 bases from J, the gap between germline ends came to 12 bases. CDR3 nucleotide sequence: TGTGCCAGCAGCCAAGACGGGCGGGAGACCCAGTACTTC. Translating gives CASSQDGRETQYF.

This chain's CDR3 is CASSQVGGPTRAAFF. DNA for the CDR3: TGCGCCAGCAGCCAAGTGGGGGGACCGACAAGGGCGGCTTTCTTT. The V gene is TRBV4-3, the J gene TRBJ1-1; tentatively, D is TRBD1 (5 bases). V lost 1 base to trimming and J lost 11 bases, with 20 bases between them. The CDR3 has 15 residues. The germline V gene has CDR1 LGHNA and CDR2 YSLEER.

The CDR3 coding sequence is TGTGCCAGCAGCCAAGAAGGGACACCTCCGTACAATGAGCAGTTCTTC. Translating gives CASSQEGTPPYNEQFF. The rearrangement links TRBV3-1 to TRBJ2-1; D might be TRBD1 (6 bases). V dropped 0 bases and J dropped 4 bases, with 13 bases sitting between them. CDR3 length equals 16 residues. CDR1 and CDR2 from the germline V gene are LGHDT and YNNKEL (reference sequence).

The J gene is TRBJ1-1, the V gene TRBV7-9; D is uncertain. Trimming left V 2 bases short and J 1 base short, with 11 bases between. From germline, CDR1 is SEHNR and CDR2 FQNEAQ (reference sequence). The length of the CDR3 is 15 residues. As DNA, the CDR3 is TGTGCCAGCAGCTTACCCCCGGGAGCGAACACTGAAGCTTTCTTT. Translating gives CASSLPPGANTEAFF. Full variable domain (outside the CDR3, taken from reference TRBV7-9 and TRBJ1-1): DTGVSQNPRHKITKRGQNVTFRCDPISEHNRLYWYRQTLGQGPEFLTYFQNEAQLEKSRLLSDRFSAERPKGSFSTLEIQRTEQGDSAMYLCASSLPPGANTEAFFGQGTRLTVV.

This clonotype showed up just a few times. V and J are TRBV12-3 or TRBV12-4 and TRBJ1-2; D is possibly TRBD1 (5 bases). There are 13 residues in the CDR3. V lost 5 bases and J lost 8, with 15 bases in between. This CDR3 is CASSPRDGAGYTF. The CDR3 DNA reads TGTGCCAGCAGTCCCCGGGACGGCGCAGGCTACACCTTC.

V and J are TRBV7-2 and TRBJ2-5; maybe TRBD2 (5 bases). CDR3 length equals 13 residues. Trimming left V 4 bases short and J 7 bases short, with 13 bases between. Germline values: CDR1 SGHTA, CDR2 FQGNSA. The CDR3 DNA follows: TGTGCCAGCAGCTCGGACGGGAAGGGGACCCAGTACTTC. Translating gives CASSSDGKGTQYF.

This CDR3 reads CSASTRQDEAFF. The DNA for the CDR3 is TGCAGTGCTAGTACACGACAGGATGAAGCTTTCTTT. J is TRBJ1-1 and V is TRBV20-1, with D possibly being TRBD1 (6 bases). V lost 3 bases and J 7 bases, leaving 12 bases between the germline ends. Looked up from germline, CDR1 is DFQATT and CDR2 is SNEGSKA (reference sequence). CDR3 length equals 12 residues.

The chain recombines TRBV6-5 with TRBJ1-4; D is unclear. This CDR3 contains 15 residues. Germline CDR1 MNHEY, CDR2 SVGAGI. Trimming left V 0 bases short and J 7 bases short, with 12 bases between. For the CDR3, the DNA is TGTGCCAGCAGTTACTCTCCCGACCGGGGTGAAAAACTGTTTTTT. Amino acids: CASSYSPDRGEKLFF.

This chain links TRBV2 with TRBJ1-5, with D unclear. The CDR3 has 11 amino acids. Trimming took 6 bases from V and 1 from J, leaving 1 base between them. From germline, CDR1 is SNHLY and CDR2 FYNNEI. CDR3 nucleotide sequence: TGTGCCAGCAGAAGCAATCAGCCCCAGCATTTT. Its protein is CASRSNQPQHF.

The rearrangement uses TRBV12-3 or TRBV12-4 and TRBJ2-5; perhaps D is TRBD1 or TRBD2 (6 bases each). V lost 4 bases, J lost 5 bases, and 17 bases lay in between. The CDR3 covers 15 residues. CDR3 in DNA: TGTGCCAGCAGTTATAGCTCTAGGGGGGCTGAGACCCAGTACTTC. Residues: CASSYSSRGAETQYF.

In this sample, this clonotype turned up many times. The chain uses TRBV6-5 and TRBJ1-2; the D is unclear. CDR1 and CDR2 (germline): MNHEY, SVGAGI. The CDR3 is made up of 15 amino acids. V shed 0 bases and J shed 3 bases, with 11 bases lying between them. The CDR3 region has the DNA TGTGCCAGCAGTTACTCCGGTGGAAGCTACTATGGCTACACCTTC. This translates into CASSYSGGSYYGYTF.

The chain couples TRBV5-1 to TRBJ2-1; TRBD1 matches at 10 bases. Per germline, CDR1 SGHRS and CDR2 YFSETQ. With 4 bases clipped from V and 8 bases from J, the junction kept 12 bases outside the gene matches. The CDR3 sequence is 16 residues long. CDR3 DNA: TGCGCCAGCAGCGCAACCCGGGACAGGGGAGGCTATGAGCAGTTCTTC. This translates into CASSATRDRGGYEQFF.

This clonotype was recorded a few times. The chain couples TRBV20-1 to TRBJ2-1; D is unclear. The V gene lost 8 bases and the J gene lost 5 bases, with 10 bases spanning the gap. This CDR3 is built from 11 residues. CDR1 and CDR2 from the germline V gene are DFQATT and SNEGSKA (reference sequence). CDR3 loop: CSHSAHNEQFF. The CDR3 DNA sequence: TGCAGTCATTCTGCCCACAATGAGCAGTTCTTC.

The V and J genes are TRBV6-1 and TRBJ2-5; D gene uncertain. This CDR3 contains 13 residues. Germline lookup yields CDR1 MNHNS and CDR2 SASEGT. Trimming removed 5 bases from V and 4 bases from J, with 11 bases in between. CDR3 nucleotides: TGTGCCAGCAGTCCAAAGAGAAGAGAGACCCAGTACTTC. Protein sequence: CASSPKRRETQYF.